This T cell receptor (beta chain) was captured in a study of blood T cell repertoires in COVID-19. The overall study: Sites across the United States, Italy and Spain contributed samples from acute and convalescent COVID-19. T cells, B-cell-depleted T cells, or PBMCs supplied cDNA or gDNA.

CDR1 GTSNPN and CDR2 SVGIG come from the germline V gene (reference sequence). The CDR3 spans 12 residues. Deletions cut 5 bases from V and 6 bases from J, with 13 bases between. In its sample, this clone was seen many times. As processed by the authors: Reference gene primer amplification gave estimated nucleated cell counts. TCRdb's copy holds only in-frame clones and misses some; the assay was immunoSEQ multiplex PCR. V and J calls and clone size are given by that table; D and trimming were obtained from the DNA. Of some 240,000 clones listed, 82% are singletons. The receptor was derived from a woman in her fifties or sixties with active or convalescent COVID-19. The chain links TRBV30 to TRBJ1-1; TRBD1 might be the D (5 bases). The sample taken for sequencing was peripheral blood. CDR3: CAWGQGFAEAFF. CDR3 nucleotides: TGTGCCTGGGGGCAGGGATTCGCTGAAGCTTTCTTT.